This T cell receptor (beta chain) was profiled in a study of metastatic and nonmetastatic thyroid tumors. Looking at the study overall: Both malignant and benign thyroid patients supplied peripheral blood and tumor or nodule tissue samples, across which the repertoires of these patients were then compared.

This clone was found many times. The antigen remains unidentified. Study findings and constraints: Across blood and tumor, TCR beta diversity in malignant thyroid tumors was reportedly significantly higher than in benign nodules.

Authors' methods: Differences in CDR3 between clinicopathological groups were drawn on to build a classifier intended to discriminate distant-metastatic papillary thyroid cancer patients. With MiXCR, TCRdb called clones anew from the PCR reads. Clone size and V and J calls follow TCRdb, not the original study. The data contain around 34,000 clones, roughly 15% of them singletons. Treatment of any kind had been given to no patient before thyroid surgery. CDR3 length: 14 amino acids. From germline, CDR1 is SEHNR and CDR2 FQNEAQ (reference sequence). Trimming took 5 bases from V and 3 from J, leaving 13 bases between them.

The sequencing input was blood. The chain is built from TRBV7-9 and TRBJ1-2, with D possibly matching TRBD1 (6 bases). The sequence was obtained from a female donor with papillary thyroid cancer or a benign thyroid nodule (not recorded which). Some clones in this sample may be carry-over from other donors' samples. CDR3 region: CASSTDRFYYGYTF. In DNA, the CDR3 is TGTGCCAGCAGCACCGACAGGTTTTACTATGGCTACACCTTC. The full variable domain, rest sourced from reference TRBV7-9 and TRBJ1-2, is DTGVSQNPRHKITKRGQNVTFRCDPISEHNRLYWYRQTLGQGPEFLTYFQNEAQLEKSRLLSDRFSAERPKGSFSTLEIQRTEQGDSAMYLCASSTDRFYYGYTFGSGTRLTVV.